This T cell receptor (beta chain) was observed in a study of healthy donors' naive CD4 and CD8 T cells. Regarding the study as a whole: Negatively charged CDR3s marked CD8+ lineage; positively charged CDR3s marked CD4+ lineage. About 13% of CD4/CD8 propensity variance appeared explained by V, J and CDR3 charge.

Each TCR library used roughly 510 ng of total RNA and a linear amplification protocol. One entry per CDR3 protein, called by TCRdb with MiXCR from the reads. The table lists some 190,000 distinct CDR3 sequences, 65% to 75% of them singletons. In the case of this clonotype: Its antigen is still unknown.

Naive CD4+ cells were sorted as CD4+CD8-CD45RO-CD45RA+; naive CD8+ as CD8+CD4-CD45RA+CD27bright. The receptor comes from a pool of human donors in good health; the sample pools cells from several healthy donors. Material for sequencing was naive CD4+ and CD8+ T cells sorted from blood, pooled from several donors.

CDR3 sequence (DNA): TGTGCCAGCAGCCGAACCCGTACAGGGTGGTCTGGGGCCAACGTCCTGACTTTC. This codes for CASSRTRTGWSGANVLTF. The V gene is TRBV7-2, the J gene TRBJ2-6; D may be TRBD1 (6 bases). Germline V gene sequence: CDR1 SGHTA, CDR2 FQGNSA. The ends were cut back, 5 bases at V and 1 base at J, with 18 bases in the middle. The CDR3 contains 18 residues.